The rows below give T cell receptor beta chains drawn from one sample of a study of T-cell reconstitution after alpha-beta-depleted transplantation in children. In TCRdb, the PCR reads were re-called with MiXCR into one record per CDR3 protein. The sample records approximately 400,000 distinct CDR3 sequences, about a tenth being singletons. The material was PBMCs from the stem cell graft donor, obtained from the stem cell graft. The receptors derive from a human donor who donated a stem cell graft to a child with acute myeloid leukemia. The CDR3 runs from the conserved cysteine through the conserved F or W. D genes are given only for firm matches. Rows may omit the clone size; those that give it use once, few, many or a size class.

d_gene,abundance,v_gene,j_gene,CDR3aa,CDR3nt
TRBD1,.,TRBV29-1,TRBJ1-1,CSVAGTRGQTEAFF,TGCAGCGTTGCGGGGACGAGGGGGCAGACTGAAGCTTTCTTT
.,many,TRBV9,TRBJ1-4,CASSAGTITNEKLFF,TGTGCCAGCAGCGCTGGGACAATCACTAATGAAAAACTGTTTTTT
.,.,TRBV5-1,TRBJ1-2,CASSLGQDHGYTF,TGCGCCAGCAGCTTGGGACAGGACCATGGCTACACCTTC
TRBD2,many,TRBV12-3/TRBV12-4,TRBJ2-4,CASSSRLAGGSKNIQYF,TGTGCCAGCAGTTCAAGACTAGCGGGGGGATCCAAAAACATTCAGTACTTC
TRBD1,many,TRBV19,TRBJ2-6,CASSKTGSGANVLTF,TGTGCCAGTAGTAAGACAGGGTCTGGGGCCAACGTCCTGACTTTC
TRBD2,many,TRBV15,TRBJ2-5,CATSLRTSGSQETQYF,TGTGCCACCAGCTTACGGACTAGCGGTTCCCAAGAGACCCAGTACTTC
.,.,TRBV27,TRBJ2-3,CASRVELGTDTQYF,TGTGCCAGCAGAGTGGAACTCGGCACAGATACGCAGTATTTT
.,.,TRBV29-1,TRBJ1-3,CSVDTGVGNTIYF,TGCAGCGTTGACACAGGAGTGGGAAACACCATATATTTT
TRBD1,few,TRBV20-1,TRBJ2-5,CSAGTGQETQYF,TGCAGTGCTGGGACAGGACAAGAGACCCAGTACTTC
TRBD2,.,TRBV5-1,TRBJ2-3,CASSLTSGTITDTQYF,TGCGCCAGCAGCTTGACTAGCGGGACAATCACAGATACGCAGTATTTT
TRBD1,.,TRBV5-1,TRBJ2-5,CASSPGTGLQETQYF,TGCGCCAGCAGCCCAGGGACAGGTCTACAAGAGACCCAGTACTTC
TRBD2,.,TRBV7-9,TRBJ2-1,CASSASGTSSYNEQFF,TGTGCCAGCAGCGCTAGCGGGACCAGCTCCTACAATGAGCAGTTCTTC
.,.,TRBV5-1,TRBJ1-2,CASSLLPGADGYTF,TGCGCCAGCAGCTTGTTACCGGGGGCGGATGGCTACACCTTC
TRBD1,few,TRBV12-3/TRBV12-4,TRBJ1-2,CASSLTGEGGYTF,TGTGCCAGCAGTTTAACAGGGGAAGGTGGCTACACCTTC
.,many,TRBV12-3/TRBV12-4,TRBJ1-3,CASSLGGNGNTIYF,TGTGCCAGCAGTTTAGGGGGCAATGGAAACACCATATATTTT
TRBD1,.,TRBV6-5,TRBJ1-5,CASSTGQASGNQPQHF,TGTGCCAGCAGTACTGGACAGGCCTCCGGCAATCAGCCCCAGCATTTT
TRBD2,.,TRBV20-1,TRBJ2-1,CSARPQRGWGYEQFF,TGCAGTGCTAGACCCCAGCGGGGTTGGGGGTATGAGCAGTTCTTC
.,.,TRBV12-3/TRBV12-4,TRBJ2-1,CASSFELTLGNEQFF,TGTGCCAGCAGTTTTGAACTGACTCTGGGAAATGAGCAGTTCTTC
TRBD1,many,TRBV29-1,TRBJ1-2,CSIGQGVNYGYTF,TGCAGCATAGGACAGGGCGTAAACTATGGCTACACCTTC
TRBD1,few,TRBV6-5,TRBJ1-6,CASSNPGQGESPLHF,TGTGCCAGCAGTAACCCGGGACAGGGGGAATCACCCCTCCACTTT
.,.,TRBV9,TRBJ2-7,CASSAGGIVNEQYF,TGTGCCAGCAGCGCGGGCGGGATAGTCAACGAGCAGTACTTC
TRBD2,.,TRBV5-1,TRBJ2-3,CASSLVRGTTDTQYF,TGCGCCAGCAGCTTGGTGCGGGGGACCACAGATACGCAGTATTTT
.,.,TRBV20-1,TRBJ2-2,CSARDRARELFF,TGCAGTGCTAGAGACAGGGCAAGGGAGCTGTTTTTT
TRBD1,few,TRBV5-6,TRBJ1-5,CASSARQGAGNQPQHF,TGTGCCAGCAGCGCAAGACAGGGGGCTGGCAATCAGCCCCAGCATTTT
.,few,TRBV7-9,TRBJ1-2,CASSLAKPVGYTF,TGTGCCAGCAGCTTAGCGAAGCCCGTTGGCTACACCTTC
.,few,TRBV23-1,TRBJ2-2,CASSQGGTTGELFF,TGCGCCAGCAGTCAAGGGGGGACCACCGGGGAGCTGTTTTTT
.,.,TRBV25-1,TRBJ2-1,CASKGTPYNEQFF,TGTGCCAGCAAGGGGACACCATACAATGAGCAGTTCTTC
.,few,TRBV20-1,TRBJ1-2,CSALDSLEGDGYTF,TGCAGTGCCCTGGACAGCCTGGAAGGGGATGGCTACACCTTC
.,.,TRBV18,TRBJ2-5,CASSLQERETQYF,TGTGCCAGCTCACTACAGGAGAGAGAGACCCAGTACTTC